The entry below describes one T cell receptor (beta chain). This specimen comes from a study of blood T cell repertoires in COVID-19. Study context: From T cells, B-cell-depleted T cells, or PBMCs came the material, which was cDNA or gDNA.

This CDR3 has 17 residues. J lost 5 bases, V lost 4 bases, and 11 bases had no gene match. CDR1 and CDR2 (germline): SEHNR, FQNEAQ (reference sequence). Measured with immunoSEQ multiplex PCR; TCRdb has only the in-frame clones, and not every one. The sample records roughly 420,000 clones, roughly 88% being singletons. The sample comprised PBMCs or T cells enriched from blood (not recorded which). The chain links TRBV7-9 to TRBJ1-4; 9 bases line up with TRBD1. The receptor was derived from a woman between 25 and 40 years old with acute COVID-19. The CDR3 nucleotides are TGTGCCAGCAGCTCACAGATACCCGGGACAGGGAATGAAAAACTGTTTTTT. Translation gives CASSSQIPGTGNEKLFF.